Following are 5 T cell receptor beta chains from one sample sequenced in a study of OX40 agonist ivuxolimab in advanced cancers. Profiled with immunoSEQ multiplex PCR; TCRdb holds only in-frame clones, not every one. The sample shows approximately 49,000 clones, about four fifths of them seen only once. The specimen was CD4+ or CD8+ T cells sorted from blood, collected in a trial of the OX40 agonist ivuxolimab. These receptor sequences come from an adult with an advanced solid tumor such as melanoma, head and neck, liver or kidney cancer.

CDR3 protein: CASSQERRIAETQYF. The CDR3 bases are TGCGCCAGCAGCCAGGAGAGGAGGATAGCGGAGACCCAGTACTTC. V usage is TRBV4-1 and J usage is TRBJ2-5, with TRBD2 as a possible D gene (5 bases). Between the trimmed V and J ends, which lost 3 bases and 5 bases, there was a span of 16 bases. The CDR3 has 15 residues. Per germline, CDR1 MGHRA and CDR2 YSYEKL.

V usage is TRBV7-9 and J usage is TRBJ2-3, with unresolved D. Per the germline V gene, CDR1 is SEHNR and CDR2 is FQNEAQ (reference sequence). This CDR3 spans 15 amino acids. Deletions cut 1 base from V and 1 base from J, with 9 bases between. CDR3 region: CASSLERGGTDTQYF. As DNA, the CDR3 is TGTGCCAGCAGCTTAGAACGAGGAGGCACAGATACGCAGTATTTT. Combining the CDR3 with reference TRBV7-9 and TRBJ2-3 gives the whole variable domain DTGVSQNPRHKITKRGQNVTFRCDPISEHNRLYWYRQTLGQGPEFLTYFQNEAQLEKSRLLSDRFSAERPKGSFSTLEIQRTEQGDSAMYLCASSLERGGTDTQYFGPGTRLTVL.

The V gene is TRBV4-3, the J gene TRBJ2-7; the match to TRBD1 covers 7 bases. V shed 1 base, J shed 3 bases, and the junction held 3 bases outside the gene matches. The CDR3 spans 14 residues. Germline-derived CDR1 and CDR2 are LGHNA and YSLEER. The CDR3 region is CASSQAQGDYEQYF. The CDR3 DNA is TGCGCCAGCAGCCAAGCTCAGGGGGACTACGAGCAGTACTTC.

The J gene is TRBJ2-5, the V gene TRBV4-3; 11 positions match TRBD2. Unmatched junction bases numbered 7, after V lost 3 bases and J lost 1 base. The CDR3 is made up of 17 amino acids. The germline CDR1 and CDR2 sequences are LGHNA and YSLEER. The CDR3 sequence: CASSQDWGLAVQETQYF. As DNA, the CDR3 is TGCGCCAGCAGCCAGGATTGGGGACTAGCGGTCCAAGAGACCCAGTACTTC.

The V gene is TRBV5-4, the J gene TRBJ2-5; no clear D gene. With 2 bases removed from V and 5 bases from J, the gap between germline ends came to 10 bases. CDR1 SGHNT and CDR2 YYREEE come from the germline V gene (reference sequence). CDR3 length: 13 residues. This CDR3 reads CASSLGLGETQYF. For the CDR3, the DNA is TGTGCCAGCAGCTTAGGGTTGGGCGAGACCCAGTACTTC.